The 25 T cell receptor beta chains below come from one sample, sequenced in a study of blood T cell repertoires in COVID-19. Profiled with immunoSEQ multiplex PCR; TCRdb holds only in-frame clones, not every one. The sample comprises about 100,000 clones, roughly 84% of which are singletons, and roughly 13% rests with the top ten. Sequencing input: peripheral blood. The receptor set was obtained from a human donor in a cohort sampled during active COVID-19.

The V gene is TRBV5-1, the J gene TRBJ2-2; 8 nucleotides align to TRBD1. The CDR3 loop spans 17 amino acids. The V gene end was trimmed by 3 bases and the J gene end by 5 bases; junction bases not matched to a gene: 12. CDR1 SGHRS and CDR2 YFSETQ come from the germline V gene. CDR3 region: CASSWQGQGSRTGELFF. CDR3 DNA sequence: TGCGCCAGCAGCTGGCAAGGACAGGGATCGCGGACCGGGGAGCTGTTTTTT.

The CDR3 nucleotides are TGCGCCAGCAGCCGTCCTAGCGGGGGGAACCGTCCAGATACGCAGTATTTT. This translates into CASSRPSGGNRPDTQYF. The genes are TRBV4-1 and TRBJ2-3, with 11 positions matching TRBD2. V shed 4 bases and J 4 bases; nucleotides not matched to a gene: 10. From germline, CDR1 is MGHRA and CDR2 YSYEKL. The CDR3 extends over 17 amino acids.

V gene TRBV3-1 (or the pseudogene TRBV3-2) combines with J gene TRBJ2-7; TRBD2 agrees at 10 bases. The CDR3 is 17 amino acids. The V gene's germline CDR1 is LGHDT and CDR2 YNNKEL (reference sequence). The V and J ends lost 5 bases and 0 bases, in that order; junction bases with no gene match: 10. The CDR3 region is CASSTPGLAPSSYEQYF. The CDR3 DNA is TGTGCCAGCAGCACACCGGGACTAGCGCCGAGCTCCTACGAGCAGTACTTC.

This clone was counted only a few times. The chain is built from TRBV6-2 or TRBV6-3 and TRBJ2-1; the D gene is possibly TRBD2 (7 bases). V was shortened by 4 bases and J by 3 bases, with 13 bases between the two germline ends. CDR1 is MNHEY and CDR2 is SVGEGT in the germline V gene. This CDR3 is built from 15 residues. CDR3 sequence: CASSLRGGGYNEQFF. The CDR3 nucleotides read TGTGCCAGCAGTTTAAGGGGGGGAGGCTACAATGAGCAGTTCTTC.

The chain employs TRBV5-6 and TRBJ2-7; TRBD1 matches at 9 bases. J was trimmed by 4 bases and V by 2 bases; bases with no gene match: 16. The CDR3 contains 18 residues. Per the germline V gene, CDR1 is SGHDT and CDR2 is YYEEEE. The DNA of the CDR3 is TGTGCCAGCAGCTTAGCCGAACAGGGGGCCTATGGTTATTACGAGCAGTACTTC. It is translated as CASSLAEQGAYGYYEQYF.

V gene TRBV13 combines with J gene TRBJ2-1; D not resolved. V was shortened by 4 bases and J by 0 bases, with 16 bases between the two germline ends. This CDR3 region has 17 residues. Germline-derived CDR1 and CDR2 are PRHDT and FYEKMQ (reference sequence). The CDR3: CASSSGLESNSYNEQFF. The CDR3 nucleotides read TGTGCCAGCAGCTCCGGGTTAGAGTCCAACTCCTACAATGAGCAGTTCTTC.

J is TRBJ1-2 and V is TRBV3-1 (or the pseudogene TRBV3-2), with D possibly being TRBD1 (6 bases). CDR3 length: 14 amino acids. CDR1 and CDR2 from the germline V gene are LGHDT and YNNKEL (reference sequence). The V and J ends lost 3 bases and 8 bases respectively, with 16 bases between them. The CDR3 is CASSQPQGHLGYTF. CDR3 nucleotide sequence: TGTGCCAGCAGCCAGCCCCAGGGACATCTCGGCTACACCTTC.

This CDR3 is CASSDGGYGYTF. The CDR3 nucleotides read TGCGCCAGCAGCGACGGAGGATATGGCTACACCTTC. V gene TRBV5-1 combines with J gene TRBJ1-2; the D is unclear. This CDR3 comprises 12 residues. The germline V and J ends were trimmed by 4 bases and 5 bases, with 9 bases remaining between them. Germline V gives CDR1 SGHRS, CDR2 YFSETQ.

The chain uses TRBV3-1 (or the pseudogene TRBV3-2) and TRBJ2-7, with D possibly matching TRBD2 (6 bases). The V end was cut by 1 base, the J end by 0 bases, with 10 bases between. This CDR3 contains 15 residues. From germline, CDR1 is LGHDT and CDR2 YNNKEL (reference sequence). This CDR3 is CASSQGAGPSYEQYF. The CDR3, as DNA: TGTGCCAGCAGCCAAGGTGCGGGACCCTCCTACGAGCAGTACTTC.

The CDR3 reads CASSTGQGGNQPQHF. CDR3 DNA: TGCGCCAGCAGCACGGGACAGGGTGGCAATCAGCCCCAGCATTTT. The gene calls are TRBV5-1 and TRBJ1-5; TRBD1 matches at 9 bases. CDR1 is SGHRS, CDR2 YFSETQ, per germline. With V trimmed by 4 bases and J by 2 bases, 4 bases remained unmatched. The CDR3 is 15 residues long.

The gene calls are TRBV27 and TRBJ1-2; 9 bases map to TRBD1. The germline V gene has CDR1 MNHEY and CDR2 SMNVEV (reference sequence). J was trimmed by 3 bases and V by 6 bases; bases with no gene match: 5. This CDR3 has 14 amino acids. Written as DNA, the CDR3 is TGTGCCAGCAGACCGGGACAGGGTCACTATGGCTACACCTTC. It yields the protein CASRPGQGHYGYTF.

CDR3 nucleotide sequence: TGTGCCAGCAGCTTAATTCAGAACACTGAAGCTTTCTTT. Its translation: CASSLIQNTEAFF. The chain joins TRBV11-3 to TRBJ1-1; the D is unclear. Per germline, CDR1 SGHNT and CDR2 YENEEA. Deletions cut 2 bases from V and 1 base from J, with 5 bases between. This CDR3 is built from 13 residues.

The V and J genes are TRBV30 and TRBJ1-1; D is unresolved. CDR3 length: 17 amino acids. Germline V lookup: CDR1 GTSNPN, CDR2 SVGIG (reference sequence). Trimming pared 0 bases from V and 0 bases from J, leaving 17 bases between. The CDR3 reads CAWSVRWQITMNTEAFF. The CDR3, as DNA: TGTGCCTGGAGTGTACGATGGCAGATCACGATGAACACTGAAGCTTTCTTT.

The sample holds one count of this clone. The chain links TRBV19 to TRBJ2-1, with TRBD1 matching 9 bases. The CDR3 runs 15 residues. V was clipped by 4 bases and J by 2 bases; unmatched bases: 3. Germline V gene sequence: CDR1 LNHDA, CDR2 SQIVND (reference sequence). The CDR3 sequence: CASSTGQGPYNEQFF. CDR3 DNA: TGTGCCAGTAGTACGGGACAGGGACCCTACAATGAGCAGTTCTTC.

V usage is TRBV4-1 and J usage is TRBJ2-2; perhaps TRBD2 as D (6 bases). Germline V gives CDR1 MGHRA, CDR2 YSYEKL. The CDR3 is 18 amino acids. V was shortened by 0 bases and J by 4 bases, with 18 bases between the two germline ends. CDR3 in DNA: TGCGCCAGCAGCCAAGATCGGAGGGGATCCCGCGGCACCGGGGAGCTGTTTTTT. This gives the protein CASSQDRRGSRGTGELFF.

The chain links TRBV7-2 to TRBJ2-5, with D unresolved. The V gene lost 0 bases and the J gene lost 4 bases, with 12 bases spanning the gap. The CDR3 runs 15 residues. The V gene's germline CDR1 is SGHTA and CDR2 FQGNSA. CDR3 DNA sequence: TGTGCCAGCAGCTTAGCGCGGTTTTCGTCAGAGACCCAGTACTTC. Protein: CASSLARFSSETQYF.

The V call is TRBV2, the J call TRBJ2-5; 15 bases are a match to TRBD2. Germline V gene sequence: CDR1 SNHLY, CDR2 FYNNEI. Germline trimming cut 6 bases from V and 2 bases from J; bases unmatched to any gene: 4. This CDR3 is 16 amino acids long. The CDR3 sequence: CASSQGLAGGQETQYF. The CDR3 bases are TGTGCCAGCAGCCAAGGACTAGCGGGGGGGCAAGAGACCCAGTACTTC.

The gene calls are TRBV10-3 and TRBJ2-5; the D gene is possibly TRBD1 (6 bases). Germline CDR1 is ENHRY and CDR2 is SYGVKD. Trimming left V 6 bases short and J 2 bases short, with 10 bases between. The CDR3 sequence is 13 residues long. Here the CDR3 DNA reads TGTGCCATCAGGGACAGTCAACAAGAGACCCAGTACTTC. Translating gives CAIRDSQQETQYF.

Concerning this clone: This sample also contains other DNA sequences that code for the same CDR3. The chain combines TRBV4-1 with TRBJ2-7, with 8 bases lining up with TRBD1. The CDR3 is 15 amino acids. V shed 1 base and J 6 bases; nucleotides not matched to a gene: 8. Germline CDR1 and CDR2: MGHRA and YSYEKL. The CDR3 reads CASSQAPGQGPEQYF. The DNA for the CDR3 is TGCGCCAGCAGCCAAGCCCCAGGACAGGGTCCCGAGCAGTACTTC.

The CDR3 bases are TGTGCCAGTAGTATAAGACAGGGTAATAACTATGGCTACACCTTC. Its translation is CASSIRQGNNYGYTF. The chain combines TRBV19 with TRBJ1-2, with 7 bases that match TRBD1. This CDR3 comprises 15 residues. V shed 2 bases, J shed 1 base, and the junction held 4 bases outside the gene matches. Germline lookup yields CDR1 LNHDA and CDR2 SQIVND (reference sequence).

This CDR3 is CASRQGTYMNTEAFF. Here the CDR3 DNA reads TGTGCCAGTAGACAGGGGACCTACATGAACACTGAAGCTTTCTTT. V gene TRBV19 combines with J gene TRBJ1-1; 7 positions match TRBD1. The V gene end was trimmed by 6 bases and the J gene end by 0 bases; junction bases not matched to a gene: 7. Germline V lookup: CDR1 LNHDA, CDR2 SQIVND (reference sequence). The CDR3 has 15 residues.

The rearrangement uses TRBV7-9 and TRBJ2-3, with D possibly matching TRBD2 (6 bases). Deletions cut 5 bases from V and 2 bases from J, with 20 bases between. This CDR3 has 17 amino acids. Germline-derived CDR1 and CDR2 are SEHNR and FQNEAQ (reference sequence). The DNA for the CDR3 is TGTGCCAGCAGCAAGTTGGGGCCAGGAGGGATCACAGATACGCAGTATTTT. This encodes CASSKLGPGGITDTQYF.

The chain employs TRBV11-2 and TRBJ2-7, with 9 bases lining up with TRBD1. Germline V gives CDR1 SGHAT, CDR2 FQNNGV. J lost 2 bases, V lost 5 bases, and 10 bases had no gene match. This CDR3 contains 16 residues. The CDR3 nucleotides are TGTGCCAGCAGCAAAGGGCCGGGACAGGGAGCCTACGAGCAGTACTTC. It translates to CASSKGPGQGAYEQYF. The whole variable domain, filled in from reference TRBV11-2 and TRBJ2-7, reads EAGVAQSPRYKIIEKRQSVAFWCNPISGHATLYWYQQILGQGPKLLIQFQNNGVVDDSQLPKDRFSAERLKGVDSTLKIQPAKLEDSAVYLCASSKGPGQGAYEQYFGPGTRLTVT.

V and J are TRBV12-3 or TRBV12-4 and TRBJ1-1, with a possible D match to TRBD1 (6 bases). The CDR3 has 11 amino acids. The germline V and J ends were trimmed by 2 bases and 10 bases, with 8 bases remaining between them. The CDR3, as DNA: TGTGCCAGCAGTTTAACAGGGAGAGCTTTCTTT. It specifies CASSLTGRAFF.

The chain joins TRBV6-5 to TRBJ2-1, with 7 bases fitting TRBD1. The V gene end was trimmed by 5 bases and the J gene end by 1 base; junction bases not matched to a gene: 5. The CDR3 spans 15 residues. The V gene's germline CDR1 is MNHEY and CDR2 SVGAGI. The CDR3 protein is CASSRYRGSYNEQFF. As DNA, the CDR3 is TGTGCCAGCAGTCGTTACAGGGGTTCCTACAATGAGCAGTTCTTC.